A selection of T cell receptor beta chains follows, all from one sample in a study of shared clonotypes between healthy human individuals. Some clones are missing from TCRdb's copy, which holds only in-frame ones; the method was immunoSEQ multiplex PCR. The sample includes about 2.5 million clones, under 95% seen only once; the top ten take approximately 0.4%. Sequencing was performed on naive CD4+ T cells from PBMCs. The receptors come from a man younger than 30 in good health. Some clones in this sample may be carry-over from other donors' samples. Each CDR3 is given with its conserved first and last residue. The order of the fields is clone size, D gene, J gene, V gene, CDR3 protein, CDR3 DNA. A D gene is named only where the DNA matches it firmly. The size entry is marked missing in some rows and otherwise reads once, few, many or a size class.

>.|.|TRBJ2-3|TRBV7-9
CASSATGPTDTQYF
TGTGCCAGCAGCGCGACAGGACCCACAGATACGCAGTATTTT
>.|TRBD1|TRBJ2-5|TRBV29-1
CSAEGRTGETQYF
TGCAGCGCTGAGGGCCGGACAGGGGAGACCCAGTACTTC
>.|.|TRBJ2-2|TRBV2
CASSPEMGTGELFF
TGTGCCAGCTCGCCGGAAATGGGCACCGGGGAGCTGTTTTTT
>.|.|TRBJ2-1|TRBV11-2
CASSLENPWGQTNEQFF
TGTGCCAGCAGCTTAGAAAACCCGTGGGGGCAAACCAATGAGCAGTTCTTC
>.|TRBD1|TRBJ1-2|TRBV28
CASSTPGQGGGYTF
TGTGCCAGCAGTACCCCGGGACAGGGCGGTGGCTACACCTTC
>.|.|TRBJ1-4|TRBV18
CASSPRPIDGSNNEKLFF
TGTGCCAGCTCCCCGAGGCCGATCGACGGCTCGAATAATGAAAAACTGTTTTTT
>.|.|TRBJ2-5|TRBV7-9
CASSLRTLGETQYF
TGTGCCAGCAGCCTGAGGACACTAGGGGAGACCCAGTACTTC
>.|TRBD1|TRBJ1-3|TRBV9
CASSPFGTGGNTIYF
TGTGCCAGCAGCCCATTCGGGACAGGTGGAAACACCATATATTTT
>.|.|TRBJ2-7|TRBV11-3
CASSLGQVYEQYF
TGTGCCAGCAGCTTAGGTCAGGTCTACGAGCAGTACTTC
>.|.|TRBJ2-2|TRBV7-9
CASSSRTLGELFF
TGTGCCAGCAGCTCTCGGACGCTCGGGGAGCTGTTTTTT
>once|TRBD2|TRBJ2-7|TRBV14
CASSQGLDWGEQYF
TGTGCCAGCAGCCAGGGACTAGACTGGGGCGAGCAGTACTTC
>.|TRBD2|TRBJ2-2|TRBV7-6
CASKLAGASGELFF
TGTGCCAGCAAACTAGCGGGAGCGTCCGGGGAGCTGTTTTTT
>.|.|TRBJ2-1|TRBV5-1
CASSLGGTTYNEQFF
TGCGCCAGCAGCTTGGGAGGGACAACCTACAATGAGCAGTTCTTC
>.|TRBD1|TRBJ2-7|TRBV5-5
CASSYDTSGQGYEQYF
TGTGCCAGCAGCTACGACACCTCGGGACAGGGTTACGAGCAGTACTTC
>.|TRBD2|TRBJ2-1|TRBV7-4
CASSFWREWPYNEQFF
TGTGCCAGCAGCTTCTGGCGGGAGTGGCCCTACAATGAGCAGTTCTTC
>.|.|TRBJ1-1|TRBV19
CATGAGRNTEAFF
TGTGCCACCGGCGCAGGGAGGAACACTGAAGCTTTCTTT
>once|.|TRBJ1-2|TRBV5-1
CASSLAPPNYGYTF
TGCGCCAGCAGCTTGGCGCCACCCAACTATGGCTACACCTTC
>.|TRBD1|TRBJ1-2|TRBV6-5
CASRPPGGAGYTF
TGTGCCAGCAGACCCCCAGGGGGCGCCGGCTACACCTTC
>.|.|TRBJ1-1|TRBV5-1
CASSLVAENTEAFF
TGCGCCAGCAGCTTGGTAGCAGAGAACACTGAAGCTTTCTTT
>.|.|TRBJ2-5|TRBV15
CATSTLDEGGAETQYF
TGTGCCACCAGCACCCTAGATGAAGGGGGTGCAGAGACCCAGTACTTC
>.|.|TRBJ2-3|TRBV4-2
CAGSREATDTQYF
TGTGCCGGATCCAGGGAAGCAACAGATACGCAGTATTTT
>.|.|TRBJ1-2|TRBV6-1
CASSGPAAGNYGYTF
TGTGCCAGCAGTGGACCGGCTGCGGGAAACTATGGCTACACCTTC
>.|TRBD1|TRBJ2-5|TRBV9
CASSVDRGETQYF
TGTGCCAGCAGCGTAGACAGGGGAGAGACCCAGTACTTC
>.|.|TRBJ2-7|TRBV29-1
CSASRRGSYEQYF
TGCAGCGCATCGCGCCGGGGTTCCTACGAGCAGTACTTC
>.|.|TRBJ1-3|TRBV9
CASSVEGHSGNTIYF
TGTGCCAGCAGCGTAGAAGGGCACTCTGGAAACACCATATATTTT
>.|TRBD2|TRBJ2-2|TRBV19
CASSGAGVNTGELFF
TGTGCCAGTAGTGGGGCGGGAGTTAACACCGGGGAGCTGTTTTTT
>.|.|TRBJ1-1|TRBV9
CASSVGQMNTEAFF
TGTGCCAGCAGCGTTGGACAGATGAACACTGAAGCTTTCTTT
>.|.|TRBJ2-7|TRBV18
CASSPQAGPLAYEQYF
TGTGCCAGCTCACCTCAGGCGGGACCTCTGGCGTACGAGCAGTACTTC
>.|.|TRBJ1-5|TRBV10-1
CASRPRRAPGRNQPQHF
TGCGCCAGCAGACCCCGCCGGGCCCCCGGGCGCAATCAGCCCCAGCATTTT
>.|.|TRBJ1-1|TRBV28
CASSLGASHTEAFF
TGTGCCAGCAGTTTAGGTGCGAGCCACACTGAAGCTTTCTTT
>.|.|TRBJ1-2|TRBV5-1
CASSFTDYYGYTF
TGCGCCAGCAGCTTTACGGACTACTATGGCTACACCTTC
>.|.|TRBJ2-4|TRBV2
CASSNMMGAKNIQYF
TGTGCCAGCAGTAACATGATGGGTGCCAAAAACATTCAGTACTTC
>.|TRBD2|TRBJ2-1|TRBV27
CASSRTSGRARNEQFF
TGTGCCAGCAGCCGGACTAGCGGGAGGGCGCGAAATGAGCAGTTCTTC
>.|.|TRBJ1-2|TRBV9
CASSPLRVPNGYTF
TGTGCCAGCAGCCCCCTCAGGGTCCCAAATGGCTACACCTTC
>.|.|TRBJ2-3|TRBV6-6
CASSYNRDTQYF
TGTGCCAGCAGTTACAATCGGGATACGCAGTATTTT
>.|.|TRBJ1-3|TRBV7-2
CASSFSLSSGNTIYF
TGTGCCAGCAGCTTTAGTCTCAGCTCTGGAAACACCATATATTTT
>.|TRBD2|TRBJ2-1|TRBV11-1
CASSVPPGTSGNNEQFF
TGTGCCAGCAGCGTGCCCCCCGGGACTAGCGGGAATAATGAGCAGTTCTTC
>.|TRBD1|TRBJ1-2|TRBV28
CASSEPGQGIYGYTF
TGTGCCAGCAGCGAACCGGGACAGGGGATCTATGGCTACACCTTC
>.|.|TRBJ1-1|TRBV19
CASSSLGANTEAFF
TGTGCCAGTAGTTCATTGGGGGCGAACACTGAAGCTTTCTTT
>.|TRBD1|TRBJ2-1|TRBV5-1
CASSGGQGLYNEQFF
TGCGCCAGCAGCGGGGGACAGGGCCTATACAATGAGCAGTTCTTC
>.|.|TRBJ1-2|TRBV30
CAWSIFRAAGRGYTF
TGTGCCTGGAGTATATTCAGGGCCGCCGGAAGGGGCTACACCTTC
>.|.|TRBJ2-3|TRBV19
CASMSLSTDTQYF
TGTGCCAGTATGAGTTTAAGCACAGATACGCAGTATTTT
>.|.|TRBJ2-1|TRBV10-2
CASRESYNEQFF
TGCGCCAGCAGAGAATCTTACAATGAGCAGTTCTTC
>.|.|TRBJ2-3|TRBV29-1
CSVPSPVSDTQYF
TGCAGCGTTCCTAGCCCCGTATCCGATACGCAGTATTTT
>.|TRBD2|TRBJ2-1|TRBV7-3
CASSSPGGTSGINEQFF
TGTGCCAGCAGCTCCCCGGGGGGGACTAGCGGGATCAATGAGCAGTTCTTC
>.|.|TRBJ2-5|TRBV7-2
CASSLGGRQTQYF
TGTGCCAGCAGCTTGGGGGGGCGTCAGACCCAGTACTTC
>.|.|TRBJ1-5|TRBV28
CASSSAGTGNQPQHF
TGTGCCAGCAGTTCGGCCGGGACGGGCAATCAGCCCCAGCATTTT
>once|.|TRBJ2-1|TRBV28
CASSSRQAVYNEQFF
TGTGCCAGCAGTTCACGACAGGCCGTCTACAATGAGCAGTTCTTC
>.|.|TRBJ2-1|TRBV7-8
CASSSRLGGEQFF
TGTGCCAGCAGCTCTAGACTGGGGGGTGAGCAGTTCTTC
>.|.|TRBJ1-1|TRBV6-4
CASSLRERGTEAFF
TGTGCCAGCAGCTTAAGGGAACGAGGTACTGAAGCTTTCTTT
>.|.|TRBJ2-3|TRBV27
CASSSEGTPQYF
TGTGCCAGCAGTTCGGAAGGGACCCCCCAGTATTTT
>.|.|TRBJ2-1|TRBV5-1
CASTPEGDYRYNEQFF
TGCGCCAGCACCCCGGAGGGGGACTACCGCTACAATGAGCAGTTCTTC
>.|.|TRBJ2-1|TRBV7-6
CASSLEVGGAYNEQFF
TGTGCCAGCAGCTTAGAGGTTGGGGGCGCCTACAATGAGCAGTTCTTC
>few|.|TRBJ1-1|TRBV29-1
CSVVTYTEAFF
TGCAGCGTGGTCACATACACTGAAGCTTTCTTT
>.|.|TRBJ2-5|TRBV7-9
CASSFGIKETQYF
TGTGCCAGCAGCTTCGGCATTAAAGAGACCCAGTACTTC
>.|.|TRBJ2-7|TRBV29-1
CSVDYQGSEQYF
TGCAGCGTTGATTACCAGGGTTCCGAGCAGTACTTC
>.|.|TRBJ2-5|TRBV7-6
CASSAQGVLVETQYF
TGTGCCAGCAGCGCACAGGGTGTTTTGGTAGAGACCCAGTACTTC
>.|.|TRBJ2-1|TRBV7-2
CASSLGPYNEQFF
TGTGCCAGCAGCTTAGGGCCCTACAATGAGCAGTTCTTC